This T cell receptor beta chain emerged from a study of T cell responses to AZD1222 COVID-19 vaccine. The study's findings and limits: AZD1222 recipients seropositive at baseline numbered only six. With dominance at 160-218 and 743-854, vaccine-associated CD4 TCRs spanned spike. Spike-specific TCR repertoires showed rising breadth and depth after two AZD1222 doses. Donors were mostly white British, more females; clonal diversity possibly underestimated.

This CDR3 comprises 13 residues. Trimming pared 5 bases from V and 3 bases from J, leaving 11 bases between. From germline, CDR1 is SGHVS and CDR2 FNYEAQ. In this sample, this clone turned up many times. Its target is unknown. Other DNA sequences in this sample translate to the same CDR3. The repertoire was sequenced with immunoSEQ multiplex PCR; TCRdb's copy has only in-frame clones and lacks some. Of 150,000 to 200,000 clones in the sample, over 80% were seen once. The sequenced sample was peripheral blood, obtained 28 days after the second dose of the MenACWY control vaccine. The V call is TRBV7-6, the J call TRBJ2-7; a weak D match, TRBD1 (5 bases). The receptor was isolated from an adult who received the MenACWY meningococcal vaccine as a control. The CDR3 region has the DNA TGTGCCAGCAGCCCAGGGCCGAACTACGAGCAGTACTTC. Its translation is CASSPGPNYEQYF.